The following is a T cell receptor (beta chain) sequence with its context. Looked up from germline, CDR1 is MDHEN and CDR2 is SYDVKM. V shed 7 bases and J 0 bases; nucleotides not matched to a gene: 4. This CDR3 is built from 15 residues. Resolution of symptoms, clearance, or two negative PCRs was present in recovered Cohort 3 donors. The sample comes from a study of blood T cell repertoires in COVID-19. Measured with immunoSEQ multiplex PCR; TCRdb has only the in-frame clones, and not every one. The repertoire holds over 250,000 clones, with about 87% as singletons. The sequencing input was PBMCs or T cells enriched from blood (not recorded which). The chain has TRBV28 and TRBJ2-3, with 10 bases matching TRBD1. This receptor was taken from a woman aged 25 to 39 who had recovered from COVID-19. CDR3 coding DNA: TGTGCCAGCATAGCGGGACAGGGGAGCACAGATACGCAGTATTTT. This encodes CASIAGQGSTDTQYF.